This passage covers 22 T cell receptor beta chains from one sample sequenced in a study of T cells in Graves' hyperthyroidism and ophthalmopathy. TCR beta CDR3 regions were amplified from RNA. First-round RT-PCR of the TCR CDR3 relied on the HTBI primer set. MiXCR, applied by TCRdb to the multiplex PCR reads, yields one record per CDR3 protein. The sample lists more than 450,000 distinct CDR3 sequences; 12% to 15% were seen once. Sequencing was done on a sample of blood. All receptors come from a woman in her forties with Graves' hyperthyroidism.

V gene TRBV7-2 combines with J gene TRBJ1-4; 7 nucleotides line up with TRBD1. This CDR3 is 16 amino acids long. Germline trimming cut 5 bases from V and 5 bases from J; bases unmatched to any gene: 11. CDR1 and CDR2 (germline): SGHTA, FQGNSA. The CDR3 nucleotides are TGTGCCAGCAGCCTAGGGGGGGGGACAGCAAATGAAAAACTGTTTTTT. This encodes CASSLGGGTANEKLFF.

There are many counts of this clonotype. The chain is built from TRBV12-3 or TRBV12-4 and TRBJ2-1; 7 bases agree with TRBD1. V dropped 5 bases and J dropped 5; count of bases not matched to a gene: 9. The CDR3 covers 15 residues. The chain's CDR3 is CASSPDRSPDNEQFF. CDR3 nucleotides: TGTGCCAGCAGTCCGGACAGGAGTCCCGACAATGAGCAGTTCTTC.

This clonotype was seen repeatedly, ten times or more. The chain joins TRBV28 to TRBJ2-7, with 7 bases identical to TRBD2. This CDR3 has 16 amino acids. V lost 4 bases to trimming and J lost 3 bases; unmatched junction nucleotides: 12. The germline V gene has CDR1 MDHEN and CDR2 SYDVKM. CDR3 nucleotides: TGTGCCAGCAGTTCGAATCTACTTAGCGGGTACTACGAGCAGTACTTC. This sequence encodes CASSSNLLSGYYEQYF.

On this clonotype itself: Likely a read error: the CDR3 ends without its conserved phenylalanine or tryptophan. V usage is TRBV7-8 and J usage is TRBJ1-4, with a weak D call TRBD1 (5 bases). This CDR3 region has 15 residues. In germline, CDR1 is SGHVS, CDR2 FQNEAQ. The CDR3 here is CASSLGGGINEKLFS. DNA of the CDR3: TGCGCCAGCAGCCTGGGGGGGGGGATTAATGAAAAACTGTTTTCT.

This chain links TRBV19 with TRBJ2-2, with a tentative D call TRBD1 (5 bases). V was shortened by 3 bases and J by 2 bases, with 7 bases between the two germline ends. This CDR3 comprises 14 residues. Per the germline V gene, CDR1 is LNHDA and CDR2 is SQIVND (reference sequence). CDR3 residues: CASSMGLNTGELFF. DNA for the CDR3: TGTGCCAGTAGTATGGGGCTAAACACCGGGGAGCTGTTTTTT.

This chain's CDR3 is CASSDLGGTDTQYF. Written as DNA, the CDR3 is TGTGCCAGCAGTGATTTGGGGGGCACAGATACGCAGTATTTT. The chain couples TRBV25-1 to TRBJ2-3; D may correspond to TRBD1 or TRBD2 (5 bases each). The germline V gene encodes CDR1 MGHDK and CDR2 SYGVNS. This CDR3 has 14 residues. V was clipped by 3 bases and J by 1 base, with 8 bases between them.

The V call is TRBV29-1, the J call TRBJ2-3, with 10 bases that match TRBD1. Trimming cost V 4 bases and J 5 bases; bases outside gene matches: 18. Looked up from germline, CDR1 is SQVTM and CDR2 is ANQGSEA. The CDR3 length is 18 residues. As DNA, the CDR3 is TGCAGCGTTGTTTTCTACGAGTTTGGGACAGGGGATCAAGATACGCAGTATTTT. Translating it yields CSVVFYEFGTGDQDTQYF.

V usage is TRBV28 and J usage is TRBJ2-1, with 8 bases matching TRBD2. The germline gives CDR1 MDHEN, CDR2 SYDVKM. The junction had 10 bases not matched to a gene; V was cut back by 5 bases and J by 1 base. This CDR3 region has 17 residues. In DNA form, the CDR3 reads TGTGCCAGCAGTCCACCGGGACTAGGGGGTTCCTACAATGAGCAGTTCTTC. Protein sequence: CASSPPGLGGSYNEQFF.

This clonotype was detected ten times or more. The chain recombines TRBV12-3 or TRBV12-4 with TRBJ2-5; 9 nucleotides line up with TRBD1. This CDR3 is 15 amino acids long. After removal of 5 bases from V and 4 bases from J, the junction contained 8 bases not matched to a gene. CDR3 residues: CASSPGTGFLETQYF. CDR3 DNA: TGTGCCAGCAGTCCCGGGACAGGGTTTCTAGAGACCCAGTACTTC.

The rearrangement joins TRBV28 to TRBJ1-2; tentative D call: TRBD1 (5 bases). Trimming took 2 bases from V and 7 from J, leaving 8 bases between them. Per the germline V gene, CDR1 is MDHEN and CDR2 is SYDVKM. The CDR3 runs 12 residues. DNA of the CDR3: TGTGCCAGCAGTTTACTCCAGGGTGGCTACACCTTC. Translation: CASSLLQGGYTF.

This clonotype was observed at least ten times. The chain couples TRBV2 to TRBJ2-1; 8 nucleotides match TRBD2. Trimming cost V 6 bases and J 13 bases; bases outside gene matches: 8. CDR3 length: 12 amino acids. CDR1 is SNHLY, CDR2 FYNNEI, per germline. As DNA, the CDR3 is TGTGCCAGCAGAGACGGACTAGCCGATCAGTTCTTC. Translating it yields CASRDGLADQFF.

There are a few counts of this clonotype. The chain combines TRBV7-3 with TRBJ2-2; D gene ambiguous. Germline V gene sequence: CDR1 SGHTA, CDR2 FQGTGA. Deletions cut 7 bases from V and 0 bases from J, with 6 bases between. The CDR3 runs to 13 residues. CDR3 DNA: TGTGCCAGCACCCACCCGAACACCGGGGAGCTGTTTTTT. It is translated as CASTHPNTGELFF.

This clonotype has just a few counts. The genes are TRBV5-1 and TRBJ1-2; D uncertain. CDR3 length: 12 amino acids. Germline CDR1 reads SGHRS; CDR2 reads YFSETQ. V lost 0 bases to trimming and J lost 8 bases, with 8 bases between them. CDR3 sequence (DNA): TGCGCCAGCAGCTTGGGCGGGGAAGGCTACACCTTC. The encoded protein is CASSLGGEGYTF. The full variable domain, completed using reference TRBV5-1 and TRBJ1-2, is KAGVTQTPRYLIKTRGQQVTLSCSPISGHRSVSWYQQTPGQGLQFLFEYFSETQRNKGNFPGRFSGRQFSNSRSEMNVSTLELGDSALYLCASSLGGEGYTFGSGTRLTVV.

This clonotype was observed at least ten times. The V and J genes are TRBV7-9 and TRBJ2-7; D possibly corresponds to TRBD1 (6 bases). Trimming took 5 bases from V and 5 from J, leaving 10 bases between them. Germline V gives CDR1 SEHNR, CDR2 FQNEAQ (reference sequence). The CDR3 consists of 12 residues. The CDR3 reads CASSPGAHEQYF. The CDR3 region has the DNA TGTGCCAGCAGCCCAGGGGCACACGAGCAGTACTTC. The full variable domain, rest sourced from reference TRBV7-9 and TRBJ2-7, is DTGVSQNPRHKITKRGQNVTFRCDPISEHNRLYWYRQTLGQGPEFLTYFQNEAQLEKSRLLSDRFSAERPKGSFSTLEIQRTEQGDSAMYLCASSPGAHEQYFGPGTRLTVT.

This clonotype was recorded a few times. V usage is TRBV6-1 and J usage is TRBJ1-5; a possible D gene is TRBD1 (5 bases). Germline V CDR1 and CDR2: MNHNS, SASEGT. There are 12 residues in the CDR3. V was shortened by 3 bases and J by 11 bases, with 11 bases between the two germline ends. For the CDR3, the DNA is TGTGCCAGCAGTGAGGGGCCACCTTCCCAGCATTTT. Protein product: CASSEGPPSQHF.

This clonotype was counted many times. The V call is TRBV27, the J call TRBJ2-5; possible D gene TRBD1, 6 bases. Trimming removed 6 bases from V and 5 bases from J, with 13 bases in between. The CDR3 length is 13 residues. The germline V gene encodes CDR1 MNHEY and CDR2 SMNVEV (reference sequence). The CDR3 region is CASRLVQGETQYF. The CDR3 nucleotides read TGTGCCAGCAGACTAGTCCAGGGGGAGACCCAGTACTTC.

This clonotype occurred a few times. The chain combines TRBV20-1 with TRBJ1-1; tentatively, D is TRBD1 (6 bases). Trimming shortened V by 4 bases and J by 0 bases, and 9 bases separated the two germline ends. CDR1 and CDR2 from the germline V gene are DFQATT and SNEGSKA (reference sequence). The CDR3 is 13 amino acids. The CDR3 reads CSATTGLNTEAFF. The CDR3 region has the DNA TGCAGTGCTACTACAGGGCTGAACACTGAAGCTTTCTTT.

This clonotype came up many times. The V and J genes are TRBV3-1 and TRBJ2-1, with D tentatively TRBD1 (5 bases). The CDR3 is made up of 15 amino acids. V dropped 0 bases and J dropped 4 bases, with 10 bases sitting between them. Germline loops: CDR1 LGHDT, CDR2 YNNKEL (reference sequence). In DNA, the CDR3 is TGTGCCAGCAGCCAAGATGGGGCTAGGTACAATGAGCAGTTCTTC. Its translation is CASSQDGARYNEQFF.

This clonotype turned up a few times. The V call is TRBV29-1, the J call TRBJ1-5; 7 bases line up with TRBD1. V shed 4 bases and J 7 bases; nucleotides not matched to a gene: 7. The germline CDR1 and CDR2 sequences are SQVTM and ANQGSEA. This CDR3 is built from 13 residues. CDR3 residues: CSVVPGGGQPQHF. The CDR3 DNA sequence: TGCAGCGTTGTTCCAGGGGGTGGGCAGCCCCAGCATTTT.

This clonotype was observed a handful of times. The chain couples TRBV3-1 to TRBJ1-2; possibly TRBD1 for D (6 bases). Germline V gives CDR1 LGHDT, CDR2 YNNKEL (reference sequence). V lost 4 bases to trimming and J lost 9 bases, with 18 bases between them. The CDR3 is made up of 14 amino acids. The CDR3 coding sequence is TGTGCCAGCAGCCGCCTTACAGGGCCGGAGCGCTACACCTTC. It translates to CASSRLTGPERYTF.

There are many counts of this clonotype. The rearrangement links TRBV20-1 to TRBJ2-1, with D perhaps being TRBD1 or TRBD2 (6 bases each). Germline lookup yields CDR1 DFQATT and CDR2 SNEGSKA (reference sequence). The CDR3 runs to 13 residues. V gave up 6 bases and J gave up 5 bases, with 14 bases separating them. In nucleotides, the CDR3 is TGCAGTGCCCAGCGCGGGACAAACAATGAGCAGTTCTTC. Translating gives CSAQRGTNNEQFF.

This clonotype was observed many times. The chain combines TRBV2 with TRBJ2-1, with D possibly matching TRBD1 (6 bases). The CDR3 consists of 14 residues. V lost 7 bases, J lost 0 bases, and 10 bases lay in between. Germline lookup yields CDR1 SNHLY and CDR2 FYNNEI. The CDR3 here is CASKGTSSYNEQFF. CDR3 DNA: TGTGCCAGCAAAGGGACAAGCTCCTACAATGAGCAGTTCTTC.